The 10 T cell receptor beta chains presented below share a single source sample, sequenced in a study of cytomegalovirus exposure and HLA in healthy donors. TCRdb's copy holds only in-frame clones and misses some; the assay was immunoSEQ multiplex PCR. The sample lists about 360,000 clones, more than 80% seen once, with approximately 0.8% in the top ten. The sequencing input was PBMCs. These receptors all stem from a woman aged 18-29 years in good health and CMV-seronegative.

This chain joins TRBV25-1 and TRBJ2-3, with 9 bases that match TRBD2. Unmatched junction bases numbered 6, after V lost 5 bases and J lost 3 bases. CDR1 is MGHDK and CDR2 is SYGVNS in the germline V gene. CDR3 size: 15 residues. The CDR3 sequence is CASSRLAGNTDTQYF. The CDR3 bases are TGTGCCAGCAGTCGGCTAGCGGGAAATACAGATACGCAGTATTTT.

This sequence joins TRBV25-1 and TRBJ1-5; a weak D match, TRBD1 (6 bases). Trimming removed 11 bases at V and 4 bases at J, with 24 bases between. The CDR3 extends over 16 amino acids. CDR1 and CDR2 from the germline V gene are MGHDK and SYGVNS. The CDR3 bases are TGTGCCTCTACACTAGGGCCCCCCAGGGGAAATCAGCCCCAGCATTTT. Translation gives CASTLGPPRGNQPQHF.

The chain is built from TRBV14 and TRBJ1-1; no reliable D call. The CDR3 extends over 14 amino acids. Trimming pared 7 bases from V and 5 bases from J, leaving 17 bases between. Germline values: CDR1 SGHDN, CDR2 FVKESK. Here the CDR3 reads CASNRGGPQTEAFF. CDR3 bases: TGTGCCAGCAACCGAGGAGGTCCCCAGACTGAAGCTTTCTTT. Full variable domain (outside the CDR3, taken from reference TRBV14 and TRBJ1-1): EAGVTQFPSHSVIEKGQTVTLRCDPISGHDNLYWYRRVMGKEIKFLLHFVKESKQDESGMPNNRFLAERTGGTYSTLKVQPAELEDSGVYFCASNRGGPQTEAFFGQGTRLTVV.

V gene TRBV5-5 combines with J gene TRBJ2-7; perhaps TRBD2 as D (5 bases). The CDR3 spans 13 residues. The germline gives CDR1 SGHKS, CDR2 YYEKEE (reference sequence). The V gene lost 4 bases and the J gene lost 2 bases, with 10 bases spanning the gap. Here the CDR3 DNA reads TGTGCCAGCAGCCCCGGACTGGCCTACGAGCAGTACTTC. Translation gives CASSPGLAYEQYF.

A single count supports this clone. The genes are TRBV9 and TRBJ2-5; perhaps TRBD1 as D (5 bases). V lost 3 bases and J lost 1, with 7 bases in between. The CDR3 contains 13 residues. Germline V lookup: CDR1 SGDLS, CDR2 YYNGEE. The CDR3, as DNA: TGTGCCAGCAGCGGCAGGGTCCAAGAGACCCAGTACTTC. Residues: CASSGRVQETQYF.

The chain has TRBV30 and TRBJ1-4; 7 bases match TRBD1. CDR1 is GTSNPN, CDR2 SVGIG, per germline (reference sequence). This CDR3 region has 16 residues. Trimming took 2 bases from V and 4 from J; bases not matched to a gene: 10. Here the CDR3 DNA reads TGTGCCTGGAGTATTAACAGGGGAGTGGGTAATGAAAAACTGTTTTTT. It codes for CAWSINRGVGNEKLFF.

V is TRBV27 and J is TRBJ1-2; 10 nucleotides align to TRBD1. J was trimmed by 4 bases and V by 5 bases; bases with no gene match: 4. Germline assignment: CDR1 MNHEY and CDR2 SMNVEV (reference sequence). CDR3 length equals 14 residues. The CDR3 coding sequence is TGTGCCAGCAGTCCGGGACAGGGGACCTATGGCTACACCTTC. The encoded protein is CASSPGQGTYGYTF.

This chain connects TRBV5-1 to TRBJ2-7; 10 bases agree with TRBD1. CDR1 is SGHRS, CDR2 YFSETQ, per germline. V trimming: 0 bases; J trimming: 6 bases; junction bases outside the gene matches: 3. This CDR3 contains 14 residues. The CDR3 nucleotides are TGCGCCAGCAGCTTGGTGACAGGGGGCGGCGAGCAGTACTTC. Translated: CASSLVTGGGEQYF.

The chain has TRBV9 and TRBJ2-2, with 8 bases aligning to TRBD2. Germline-derived CDR1 and CDR2 are SGDLS and YYNGEE. This CDR3 is 16 amino acids long. The V segment lost 0 bases and the J segment 0 bases; nucleotides outside the gene matches: 1. The CDR3 DNA is TGTGCCAGCAGCGTAGGGACTAGCCCGAACACCGGGGAGCTGTTTTTT. Its translation is CASSVGTSPNTGELFF.

V is TRBV6-5 and J is TRBJ2-7, with TRBD1 matching 8 bases. V lost 2 bases to trimming and J lost 6 bases; unmatched junction nucleotides: 9. This CDR3 comprises 15 residues. Germline CDR1 and CDR2: MNHEY and SVGAGI. The CDR3 region is CASSYVHGTGLEQYF. DNA for the CDR3: TGTGCCAGCAGTTACGTACACGGGACAGGACTCGAGCAGTACTTC.